This T cell receptor (beta chain) was profiled in a study of blood T cells in healthy people across ages. Whole-study results and caveats: Samples with more naive T cells showed higher observed beta diversity.

A J-beta primer mix and a sample-barcoded 5' primer were used in a second PCR of roughly 6 to 12 cycles. From the 5' RACE reads, TCRdb called clonotypes with MiXCR, one entry per CDR3 protein. The profile shows around 940,000 distinct CDR3 sequences, 45% to 60% of them singletons. This clonotype appeared a few times. The antigen remains unidentified. Germline CDR1 SGHRS, CDR2 YFSETQ. The CDR3 is 15 amino acids. Trimming took 4 bases from V and 0 from J, leaving 14 bases between them. This chain uses TRBV5-1 with TRBJ2-7, with a possible D match to TRBD2 (5 bases). The material sequenced was blood. The TCR was taken from a woman aged 55-70 years in good health. CDR3 in amino acids: CASSIASSVSYEQYF. The CDR3, as DNA: TGCGCCAGCAGCATCGCCAGTAGCGTCTCCTACGAGCAGTACTTC.